This TCR beta chain was sequenced for a study of T cells after yellow fever vaccination. Findings and limits, study-wide: Weaker in magnitude, the secondary response showed a faster peak on day 5 versus 15.

This clonotype was seen a handful of times. Its antigen is still unknown. One entry per CDR3 protein, called by TCRdb with MiXCR from the 5' RACE reads. The table has just under 600,000 distinct CDR3 sequences, approximately 13% seen once. The germline V and J ends were trimmed by 0 bases and 9 bases, with 13 bases remaining between them. The germline CDR1 and CDR2 sequences are SGHRS and YFSETQ. CDR3 length equals 13 residues. The source of this sequence is a man aged 25 to 40 who received the YFV17D yellow fever vaccine. The V gene is TRBV5-1, the J gene TRBJ2-7; D gene unclear. This specimen was PBMCs, taken on the day of the yellow fever booster vaccination. CDR3 in DNA: TGCGCCAGCAGCTTGGAGACCATGGAAGGGCAGTACTTC. Its protein product is CASSLETMEGQYF.